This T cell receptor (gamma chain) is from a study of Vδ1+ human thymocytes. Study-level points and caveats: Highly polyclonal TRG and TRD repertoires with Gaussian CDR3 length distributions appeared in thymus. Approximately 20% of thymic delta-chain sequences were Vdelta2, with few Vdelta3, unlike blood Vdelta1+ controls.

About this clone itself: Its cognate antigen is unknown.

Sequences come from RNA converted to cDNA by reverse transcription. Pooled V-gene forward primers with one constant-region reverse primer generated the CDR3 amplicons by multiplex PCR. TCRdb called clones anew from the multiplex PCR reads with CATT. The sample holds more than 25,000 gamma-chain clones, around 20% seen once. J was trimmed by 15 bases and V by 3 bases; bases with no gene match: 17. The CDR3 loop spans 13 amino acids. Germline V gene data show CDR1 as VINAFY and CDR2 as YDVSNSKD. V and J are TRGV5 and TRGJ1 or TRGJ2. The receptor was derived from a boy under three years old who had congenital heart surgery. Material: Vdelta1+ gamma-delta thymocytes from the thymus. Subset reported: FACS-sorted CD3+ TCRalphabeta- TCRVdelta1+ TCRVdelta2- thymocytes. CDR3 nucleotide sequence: TGTGCCACCTGGGACGGCCCCATAAATTGGATACTCTTT. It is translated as CATWDGPINWILF.